One TCR beta chain is described in this entry. This clonotype was observed a handful of times. Its antigen has not been determined. No much larger clone exists at a distance of one base, and base qualities are not known. This entry belongs to a study of T cell repertoires in cytomegalovirus infection (dated by TCRdb to between 2018 and 2020). As for the study more broadly: Peptide stimulations targeted recently identified HLA-C-restricted CMV epitopes, whose presentation resists viral immunomodulation, together with well-studied HLA-B-restricted epitopes. Because public TCR beta signatures pointed to carriage of CMV infection together with the matching HLA type, the HLA type of each donor mattered for the analysis. On the study overall, not on this receptor specifically: The ex vivo response was dominated by HLA-C-restricted CMV-specific TCR beta clonotypes, and the single most frequent clonotype in two of eight donors was supplied by these HLA-C-restricted clonotypes. Cumulative frequency of public TCR beta family members discriminated carriers of CMV infection plus the relevant HLA type in this cohort and an independent roughly 330-donor cohort.

Explained via the paper, the treatment or condition label denotes: in vitro stimulation with specific CMV peptide epitopes to enrich CMV-specific T cells. The CDR3 goes from the cysteine to the phenylalanine over 15 residues. Left in the record is the CDR3 DNA by itself, 45 bases read in frame from the first base. The germline V gene specifies LGHNT as CDR1 and FRNRAP as CDR2. Here V drops 3 bases and J drops 5 bases, and the junction holds 8 bases not matched to any gene. Sequencer: Illumina HiSeq 1500. In-frame beta chains were kept once TCRdb had trimmed the public reads at Q25 with fastp and called clones with MiXCR. Rows matching on CDR3 protein sequence are summarized as one entry with the most common DNA and genes. The sample includes about 890,000 distinct CDR3 sequences, with roughly a third observed a single time. Around 15% of the sample goes to the ten largest clones.

The source of this sequence is a human donor in good health (CMV status not recorded). Some clones in this sample may be carry-over from other donors' samples. Rearrangement joined TRBV12-5 to TRBJ1-2, with 8 bases matching TRBD1. The specimen comprised cultured CD8+ T cells from PBMCs, sampled from culture after CMV antigen stimulation. The CDR3 loop reads CASGFPDRDPYGYTF. The DNA sequence is given as TGTGCTAGTGGTTTCCCGGACAGGGACCCGTATGGCTACACCTTC. Extended through the reference TRBV12-5 and TRBJ1-2 proteins, this CDR3 yields the full variable domain: DARVTQTPRHKVTEMGQEVTMRCQPILGHNTVFWYRQTMMQGLELLAYFRNRAPLDDSGMPKDRFSAEMPDATLATLKIQPSEPRDSAVYFCASGFPDRDPYGYTFGSGTRLTVV.